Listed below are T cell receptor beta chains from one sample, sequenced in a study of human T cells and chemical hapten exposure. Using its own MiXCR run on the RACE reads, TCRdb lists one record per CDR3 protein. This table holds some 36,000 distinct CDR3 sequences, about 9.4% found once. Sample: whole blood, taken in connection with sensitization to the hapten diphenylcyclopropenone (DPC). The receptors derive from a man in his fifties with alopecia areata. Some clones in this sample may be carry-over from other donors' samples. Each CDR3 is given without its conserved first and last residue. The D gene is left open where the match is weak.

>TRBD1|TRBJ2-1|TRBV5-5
ASSGDRGSYNEQF
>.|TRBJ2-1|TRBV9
ASSVALGGAFYNEQF
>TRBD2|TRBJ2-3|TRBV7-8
ASSPSGTRSTDTQY
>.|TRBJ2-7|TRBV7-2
ASSPTLSGSSYEQY
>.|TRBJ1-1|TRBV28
ASSSTVNTEAF
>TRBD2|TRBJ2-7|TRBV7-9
ASSLGLAYGEQY
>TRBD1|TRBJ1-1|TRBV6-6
ASSDRDTEAF
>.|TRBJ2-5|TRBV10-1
ASSEGPQETQY
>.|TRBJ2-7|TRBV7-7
ASSLRLYYEQY
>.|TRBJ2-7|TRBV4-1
ASSPEPLRGYEQY
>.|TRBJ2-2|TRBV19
ASSSAARGTGELF
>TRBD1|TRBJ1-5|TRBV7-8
ASSLALGTGSNQPQH
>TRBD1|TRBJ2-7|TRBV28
ASRDRVYEQY
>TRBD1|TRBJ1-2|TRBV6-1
ASRTGQGYGYT
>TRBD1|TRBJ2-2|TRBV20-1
SARGTGTDTGELF
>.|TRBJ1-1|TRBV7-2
ASSFQGTSNTEAF
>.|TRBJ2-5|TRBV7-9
ASSKDSRETQY
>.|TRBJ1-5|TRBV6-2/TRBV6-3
ASSLRGPFSNQPQH
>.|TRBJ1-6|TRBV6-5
ASTPGLRSPLH
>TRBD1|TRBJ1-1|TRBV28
ASSVGQGAHMNTEAF
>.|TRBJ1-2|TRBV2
ASSPEGGYT
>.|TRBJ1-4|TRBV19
ASSTRLAANEKLF
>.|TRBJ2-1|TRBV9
ASSVGATAGDEQF
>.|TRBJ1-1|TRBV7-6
ASSSPGRNMNTEAF
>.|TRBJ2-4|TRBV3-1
ASSYRDGENIQY
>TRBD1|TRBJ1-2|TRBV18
ASSPRDREGGGYT
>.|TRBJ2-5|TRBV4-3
ASSQDKTGAGETQY
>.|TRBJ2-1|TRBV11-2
ASSFGLRGEQF